A selection of T cell receptor beta chains follows, all from one sample in a study of lymphopenia after photon versus proton radiotherapy. The protocol was immunoSEQ multiplex PCR, while the TCRdb copy is restricted to in-frame clones and leaves out a portion. This sample yields around 160,000 clones, of which about 85% are seen a single time; approximately 4.8% belongs to the top ten. Here the sequenced sample was peripheral blood, taken from a patient treated with photon-based radiotherapy. The source of these receptors is a man in his forties or fifties with gastric cancer. CDR3s include the opening cysteine and the closing phenylalanine or tryptophan. D genes are given only for firm matches. Clone size is shown for a subset of rows, as once, few, many or a class of expanded clone.

V gene	clone size	D gene	J gene	CDR3 DNA	CDR3 protein
TRBV6-4	.	.	TRBJ2-1	TGTGCCAGCAGTGCTAGTTACCGGGCCCCAAATGAGCAGTTCTTC	CASSASYRAPNEQFF
TRBV5-6	.	.	TRBJ2-1	TGTGCCAGCAGCTTGGGCGGGCCTAGCTCCTACAATGAGCAGTTCTTC	CASSLGGPSSYNEQFF
TRBV9	.	TRBD2	TRBJ2-7	TGTGCCAGCAGCTTAGGGGGTAGCGGGAGCTTCTACGAGCAGTACTTC	CASSLGGSGSFYEQYF
TRBV7-8	.	.	TRBJ1-1	TGTGCCAGCAGCCCTCGGACGGGTAAAGCTTTCTTT	CASSPRTGKAFF
TRBV4-1	.	TRBD1	TRBJ1-2	TGCGCCAGCAGCCAAGATACGGGACAGATTTTCTATGGCTACACCTTC	CASSQDTGQIFYGYTF
TRBV11-2	.	TRBD2	TRBJ2-2	TGTGCCAGCAGCTGGACTAGCGGGAACACCGGGGAGCTGTTTTTT	CASSWTSGNTGELFF
TRBV6-6	once	.	TRBJ1-4	TGTGCCAGCAGCGGCTTCTCAGTGGTTGAAAAACTGTTTTTT	CASSGFSVVEKLFF
TRBV6-4	.	TRBD2	TRBJ2-1	TGTGCCAGCAGTATACTAGCGGGAGGCAACAATGAGCAGTTCTTC	CASSILAGGNNEQFF
TRBV6-6	few	.	TRBJ1-3	TGTGCCAGCAGGGACGGTAGCTCTGGAAACACCATATATTTT	CASRDGSSGNTIYF
TRBV28	.	TRBD1	TRBJ2-3	TGTGCCAGCAGCAAACCGGGACAGTACACAGATACGCAGTATTTT	CASSKPGQYTDTQYF
TRBV30	.	TRBD1	TRBJ1-5	TGTGCCTGGAGCCGGGACAGTCAGCAGCCCCAGCATTTT	CAWSRDSQQPQHF
TRBV19	.	TRBD2	TRBJ2-3	TGTGCCAGTAGTACCCGCGGGAGGGTGACAGATACGCAGTATTTT	CASSTRGRVTDTQYF
TRBV15	once	.	TRBJ1-4	TGTGCCACCAGCAGAGTTGACGCTCAAGGGGAAAAACTGTTTTTT	CATSRVDAQGEKLFF
TRBV30	.	.	TRBJ2-7	TGTGCCTGGAGAGGACTCTACGAGCAGTACTTC	CAWRGLYEQYF
TRBV11-2	.	.	TRBJ2-1	TGTGCCAGCAGCGCTTCAGGGGTTCGGAATGAGCAGTTCTTC	CASSASGVRNEQFF
TRBV10-3	.	TRBD1	TRBJ2-3	TGTGCCATCAGTAAGACAGGGGTCACAGATACGCAGTATTTT	CAISKTGVTDTQYF
TRBV2	few	.	TRBJ2-5	TGTGCCAGCAGTGCCCAAGAGACCCAGTACTTC	CASSAQETQYF
TRBV29-1	once	.	TRBJ2-1	TGCAGCGTTGAAGGTTTTATCCTACTCAATGAGCAGTTCTTC	CSVEGFILLNEQFF
TRBV9	.	TRBD2	TRBJ2-3	TGTGCCTCAAACCGGGAGGGCCTTAACACAGATACGCAGTATTTT	CASNREGLNTDTQYF
TRBV6-5	.	.	TRBJ2-7	TGTGCCAGCAGTTCGCGCGGGGAGTACGAGCAGTACTTC	CASSSRGEYEQYF
TRBV25-1	few	.	TRBJ2-5	TGTGCCAGCACCCGAATTGGGAATTTCGAGACCCAGTACTTC	CASTRIGNFETQYF
TRBV27	.	.	TRBJ1-2	TGTGCCAGCAGTGCCCCCCGGGGGGTCTATGGCTACACCTTC	CASSAPRGVYGYTF
TRBV30	.	TRBD2	TRBJ2-3	TGTGCCTGGAGTGTACCCAGGACTAGCGGGTGGACTAGCACAGATACGCAGTATTTT	CAWSVPRTSGWTSTDTQYF
TRBV7-7	.	TRBD1	TRBJ2-5	TGTGCCAGCAGCTCTTGGGACAGCCTCCAAGAGACCCAGTACTTC	CASSSWDSLQETQYF